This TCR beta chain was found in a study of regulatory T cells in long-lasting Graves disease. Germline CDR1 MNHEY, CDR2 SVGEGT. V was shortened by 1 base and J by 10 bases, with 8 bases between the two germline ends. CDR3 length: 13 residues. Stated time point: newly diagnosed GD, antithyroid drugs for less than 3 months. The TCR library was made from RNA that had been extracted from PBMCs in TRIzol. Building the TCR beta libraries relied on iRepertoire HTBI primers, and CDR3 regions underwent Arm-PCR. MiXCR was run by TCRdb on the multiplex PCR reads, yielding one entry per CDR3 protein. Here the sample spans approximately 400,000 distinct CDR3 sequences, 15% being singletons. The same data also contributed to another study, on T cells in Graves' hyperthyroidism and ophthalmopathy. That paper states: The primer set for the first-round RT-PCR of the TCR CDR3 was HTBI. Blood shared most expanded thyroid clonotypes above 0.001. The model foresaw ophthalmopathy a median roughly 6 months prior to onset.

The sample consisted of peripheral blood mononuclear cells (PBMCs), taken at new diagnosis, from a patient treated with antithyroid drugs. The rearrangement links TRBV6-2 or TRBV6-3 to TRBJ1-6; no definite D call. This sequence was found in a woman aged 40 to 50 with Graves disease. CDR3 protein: CASSYFQGSPLHF. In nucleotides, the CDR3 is TGTGCCAGCAGTTACTTCCAAGGGTCACCCCTCCACTTT.